This T cell receptor beta chain is from a study of CD8+CD57+ T cells in acquired aplastic anemia. The sample holds one count of this clonotype. It was patients with CD8+CD57+ cell expansion by flow cytometry who were chosen for sequencing. Germline assignment: CDR1 SGHVS and CDR2 FNYEAQ. This CDR3 is built from 14 residues. Trimming cost V 3 bases and J 6 bases, with 15 bases left between them. Genomic DNA, serving as template, underwent TCR beta VDJ and CDR3 profiling. TCRdb reprocessed the reads via MiXCR and lists one record per CDR3 protein. The table records some 170,000 distinct CDR3 sequences, about two thirds of them present only once.

The J gene is TRBJ2-7, the V gene TRBV7-6, with TRBD1 as a possible D gene (5 bases). The specimen sequenced was sorted CD4+, CD8+, or CD8+CD57+ T cells (not recorded which) from PBMCs. This TCR was recovered from a human donor with aplastic anemia. This CDR3 is CASSFAQEGPEQYF. The CDR3 region has the DNA TGTGCCAGCAGCTTCGCACAGGAAGGGCCCGAGCAGTACTTC.